This is a list of T cell receptor beta chains from one sample in a study of blood T cell repertoires in COVID-19. Clones were sequenced by immunoSEQ multiplex PCR, and TCRdb holds only the in-frame ones, with some missing. The sample consists of around 130,000 clones, about 88% of them appearing once. The sequenced material came from peripheral blood. All receptors come from an elderly woman with acute or convalescent COVID-19. The CDR3 runs from the conserved cysteine through the conserved F or W. A D gene is named only where the DNA matches it firmly. Clone size appears in some rows only: once, few, many, or a class for an expanded clone.

V gene: TRBV30; clone size: NA; J gene: TRBJ1-2; D gene: NA; CDR3 DNA: TGTGCCTGGACCCACTCGGGTAACTATGGCTACACCTTC; CDR3 protein: CAWTHSGNYGYTF
V gene: TRBV6-6; clone size: NA; J gene: TRBJ2-3; D gene: TRBD2; CDR3 DNA: TGTGCCAGCAGCTCCGGGACTAGCGGGAGGGCCCGCAAAACAGATACGCAGTATTTT; CDR3 protein: CASSSGTSGRARKTDTQYF
V gene: TRBV3-1/TRBV3-2; clone size: NA; J gene: TRBJ1-3; D gene: NA; CDR3 DNA: TGTGCCAGCAGCCAAGGGCAGGGAAACACCATATATTTT; CDR3 protein: CASSQGQGNTIYF
V gene: TRBV12-3/TRBV12-4; clone size: NA; J gene: TRBJ2-5; D gene: NA; CDR3 DNA: TGTGCCAGCAGCAGACAGCCGGAGACCCAGTACTTC; CDR3 protein: CASSRQPETQYF
V gene: TRBV27; clone size: NA; J gene: TRBJ2-5; D gene: NA; CDR3 DNA: TGTGCCAGCTCCACAGGGCTCGAGACCCAGTACTTC; CDR3 protein: CASSTGLETQYF
V gene: TRBV5-1; clone size: NA; J gene: TRBJ2-7; D gene: NA; CDR3 DNA: TGCGCCAGCAGCTTGGGACTGGGAGAGTACGAGCAGTACTTC; CDR3 protein: CASSLGLGEYEQYF
V gene: TRBV10-2; clone size: once; J gene: TRBJ1-5; D gene: NA; CDR3 DNA: TGCGCCAGCAGTGACCAGGGCAATCAGCCCCAGCATTTT; CDR3 protein: CASSDQGNQPQHF
V gene: TRBV6-6; clone size: NA; J gene: TRBJ2-3; D gene: TRBD2; CDR3 DNA: TGTGCCAGCAGCCTTCTAGCGGCCACAGATACGCAGTATTTT; CDR3 protein: CASSLLAATDTQYF
V gene: TRBV6-2/TRBV6-3; clone size: NA; J gene: TRBJ1-5; D gene: NA; CDR3 DNA: TGTGCCAGCAGTTCCACCGCCGGCGGGGGTCCCCAGCATTTT; CDR3 protein: CASSSTAGGGPQHF
V gene: TRBV27; clone size: NA; J gene: TRBJ1-4; D gene: TRBD1; CDR3 DNA: TGTGCCAGCAGTTTAATTTCGGAGTCGGGACAGCAGAATGAAAAACTGTTTTTT; CDR3 protein: CASSLISESGQQNEKLFF
V gene: TRBV11-3; clone size: NA; J gene: TRBJ2-1; D gene: NA; CDR3 DNA: TGTGCCAGCAGCTTAGACGGACGGGGAGTGAATGAGCAGTTCTTC; CDR3 protein: CASSLDGRGVNEQFF
V gene: TRBV30; clone size: NA; J gene: TRBJ2-4; D gene: TRBD2; CDR3 DNA: TGTGCCCTCGGACTAGCGGGAGTTATATACATTCAGTACTTC; CDR3 protein: CALGLAGVIYIQYF
V gene: TRBV7-2; clone size: few; J gene: TRBJ2-1; D gene: TRBD2; CDR3 DNA: TGTGCCAGCAGCCCCCAGGGACTAGCGGTCTACAATGAGCAGTTCTTC; CDR3 protein: CASSPQGLAVYNEQFF
V gene: TRBV5-1; clone size: few; J gene: TRBJ1-6; D gene: NA; CDR3 DNA: TGCGCCAGCAGCTTGGGGACTGATTCTAATTCACCCCTCCACTTT; CDR3 protein: CASSLGTDSNSPLHF
V gene: TRBV6-7; clone size: NA; J gene: TRBJ2-3; D gene: TRBD2; CDR3 DNA: TGTGCCAGCAGTTACTCGGGACTAGCTTCCCATTTT; CDR3 protein: CASSYSGLASHF
V gene: TRBV7-2; clone size: NA; J gene: TRBJ2-7; D gene: TRBD2; CDR3 DNA: TGTGCCAGCAGCCCATCTAGCGGGAGGGCCTACGAGCAGTACTTC; CDR3 protein: CASSPSSGRAYEQYF
V gene: TRBV7-2; clone size: NA; J gene: TRBJ2-3; D gene: TRBD2; CDR3 DNA: TGTGCCAGCAGCTTAGCCCCCGGGACTAGCGGGGGGCCACAGAGTACGCAGTATTTT; CDR3 protein: CASSLAPGTSGGPQSTQYF
V gene: TRBV25-1; clone size: NA; J gene: TRBJ2-5; D gene: TRBD2; CDR3 DNA: TGTGCCAGCAGTGAAGGGTGGGAGGGGGAGACCCAGTACTTC; CDR3 protein: CASSEGWEGETQYF
V gene: TRBV7-2; clone size: NA; J gene: TRBJ2-7; D gene: NA; CDR3 DNA: TGTGCCAGCAGCTCAACCTACGAGCAGTACTTC; CDR3 protein: CASSSTYEQYF
V gene: TRBV19; clone size: NA; J gene: TRBJ1-2; D gene: TRBD1; CDR3 DNA: TGTGCCAGTGACTCCGTTCGGGGACAGGGAAGGAATGGCTACACCTTC; CDR3 protein: CASDSVRGQGRNGYTF
V gene: TRBV19; clone size: once; J gene: TRBJ2-3; D gene: NA; CDR3 DNA: TGTGCCAGCTTCGCGGGGAGGACGCAGTATTTT; CDR3 protein: CASFAGRTQYF
V gene: TRBV14; clone size: NA; J gene: TRBJ2-3; D gene: NA; CDR3 DNA: TGTGCCAGCAGCCCCCACTTCCGAGGCACAGATACGCAGTATTTT; CDR3 protein: CASSPHFRGTDTQYF
V gene: TRBV6-5; clone size: NA; J gene: TRBJ1-5; D gene: NA; CDR3 DNA: TGTGCCAGCAGTTACTTGGCAGGGGACAATCAGCCCCAGCATTTT; CDR3 protein: CASSYLAGDNQPQHF
V gene: TRBV7-2; clone size: NA; J gene: TRBJ2-1; D gene: NA; CDR3 DNA: TGTGCCAGCAGCTTAGCAGCGGGTCGGGCCTACAATGAGCAGTTCTTC; CDR3 protein: CASSLAAGRAYNEQFF
V gene: TRBV9; clone size: NA; J gene: TRBJ2-2; D gene: NA; CDR3 DNA: TGTGCCAGCAGCGTAGGGAGTGGGAGGAACACCGGGGAGCTGTTTTTT; CDR3 protein: CASSVGSGRNTGELFF
V gene: TRBV6-5; clone size: NA; J gene: TRBJ1-3; D gene: NA; CDR3 DNA: TGTGCCAGCAGTTACTCCCGGTCCCCTGGAAACACCATATATTTT; CDR3 protein: CASSYSRSPGNTIYF
V gene: TRBV4-1; clone size: NA; J gene: TRBJ1-4; D gene: TRBD1; CDR3 DNA: TGCGCCAGCAGCCAAGCGGAGGGACAGTTAACCGAAAAACTGTTTTTT; CDR3 protein: CASSQAEGQLTEKLFF
V gene: TRBV6-1; clone size: NA; J gene: TRBJ2-3; D gene: TRBD2; CDR3 DNA: TGTGCCAGCAGTGAACTAGCGGGAGAGACAGATACGCAGTATTTT; CDR3 protein: CASSELAGETDTQYF
V gene: TRBV18; clone size: NA; J gene: TRBJ1-3; D gene: NA; CDR3 DNA: TGTGCCAGCTCACCACGACAGACCGGAAACACCATATATTTT; CDR3 protein: CASSPRQTGNTIYF
V gene: TRBV19; clone size: NA; J gene: TRBJ1-5; D gene: NA; CDR3 DNA: TGTGCCAGTAGGCGGGCAGGAGTATTCAATCAGCCCCAGCATTTT; CDR3 protein: CASRRAGVFNQPQHF
V gene: TRBV19; clone size: NA; J gene: TRBJ2-1; D gene: NA; CDR3 DNA: TGTGCCAGTAGTACATACAATGAGCAGTTCTTC; CDR3 protein: CASSTYNEQFF
V gene: TRBV5-1; clone size: NA; J gene: TRBJ2-6; D gene: NA; CDR3 DNA: TGCGCCAGCAGCTTGGCTATCGGGGGGCCTGGGGCCAACGTCCTGACTTTC; CDR3 protein: CASSLAIGGPGANVLTF
V gene: TRBV5-8; clone size: NA; J gene: TRBJ2-1; D gene: NA; CDR3 DNA: TGTGCCAGCAGCTTGATGGGGTGGGGCAGGTCCAATGAGCAGTTCTTC; CDR3 protein: CASSLMGWGRSNEQFF
V gene: TRBV2; clone size: once; J gene: TRBJ2-5; D gene: TRBD1; CDR3 DNA: TGTGCCAGCAACATACAGGGGCAAGAGACCCAGTACTTC; CDR3 protein: CASNIQGQETQYF
V gene: TRBV5-1; clone size: NA; J gene: TRBJ1-2; D gene: NA; CDR3 DNA: TGCGCCAGCAGTTCCACGTCTAGTTTTAACTATGGCTACACCTTC; CDR3 protein: CASSSTSSFNYGYTF
V gene: TRBV6-5; clone size: NA; J gene: TRBJ2-7; D gene: NA; CDR3 DNA: TGTGCCAGCAACAACAGTGGGGAGCAGTACTTC; CDR3 protein: CASNNSGEQYF
V gene: TRBV23-1; clone size: once; J gene: TRBJ2-1; D gene: NA; CDR3 DNA: TGCGCCAGCAGTCAATCCCCAGACTACAATGAGCAGTTCTTC; CDR3 protein: CASSQSPDYNEQFF
V gene: TRBV4-3; clone size: NA; J gene: TRBJ2-3; D gene: NA; CDR3 DNA: TGCGCCAGCAGCCAAGATAGTAGCGAAAGAGGGTGGAAAACAGATACGCAGTATTTT; CDR3 protein: CASSQDSSERGWKTDTQYF
V gene: TRBV5-5; clone size: NA; J gene: TRBJ2-7; D gene: TRBD1; CDR3 DNA: TGTGCCAGCAGCCTTGGGACAGCGCACTCCTACGAGCAGTACTTC; CDR3 protein: CASSLGTAHSYEQYF
V gene: TRBV7-9; clone size: NA; J gene: TRBJ1-1; D gene: TRBD1; CDR3 DNA: TGTGCCAGCAGACGGCTGGACAGGGGAAGGGCTGAAGCTTTCTTT; CDR3 protein: CASRRLDRGRAEAFF
V gene: TRBV10-2; clone size: once; J gene: TRBJ1-6; D gene: TRBD1; CDR3 DNA: TGCGCCACCCTCTTGGACAGGAATAATTCACCCCTCCACTTT; CDR3 protein: CATLLDRNNSPLHF
V gene: TRBV5-1; clone size: NA; J gene: TRBJ2-1; D gene: TRBD2; CDR3 DNA: TGCGCCAGCAGCTTGGATGGCGGGAGAGGATACAATGAGCAGTTCTTC; CDR3 protein: CASSLDGGRGYNEQFF
V gene: TRBV19; clone size: NA; J gene: TRBJ1-1; D gene: NA; CDR3 DNA: TGTGCCAGTAGTTGGAGACGCAGGAACACTGAAGCTTTCTTT; CDR3 protein: CASSWRRRNTEAFF
V gene: TRBV19; clone size: once; J gene: TRBJ2-1; D gene: TRBD2; CDR3 DNA: TGTGCCAGTAGTTCCCTGGGGGCGGGAGGGGATGAGCAGTTCTTC; CDR3 protein: CASSSLGAGGDEQFF
V gene: TRBV5-4; clone size: NA; J gene: TRBJ1-3; D gene: TRBD1; CDR3 DNA: TGTGCCAGCAGCCGACAGGGAGGAGAGATCTTTGGAAACACCATATATTTT; CDR3 protein: CASSRQGGEIFGNTIYF
V gene: TRBV3-1/TRBV3-2; clone size: NA; J gene: TRBJ1-2; D gene: NA; CDR3 DNA: TGTGCCAGCAGCCGGGGCGGACAGCCAGCTAACTATGGCTACACCTTC; CDR3 protein: CASSRGGQPANYGYTF
V gene: TRBV19; clone size: NA; J gene: TRBJ1-5; D gene: TRBD1; CDR3 DNA: TGTGCCAGTAGCCCGACAGGGGGCTCTCAGCCCCAGCATTTT; CDR3 protein: CASSPTGGSQPQHF